These 28 T cell receptor beta chains originate from one sample sequenced in a study of early T cells in non-severe SARS-CoV-2 infection. In TCRdb, the 5' RACE reads were re-called with MiXCR into one record per CDR3 protein. The sample includes about 83,000 distinct CDR3 sequences, around an eighth of them seen just once. Material for sequencing was whole blood. The source of these receptors is an adult who was a healthcare worker with PCR-confirmed SARS-CoV-2 infection or an uninfected control (not recorded which).

This clonotype was found a few times. J is TRBJ2-3 and V is TRBV20-1; D not certain. Germline assignment: CDR1 DFQATT and CDR2 SNEGSKA (reference sequence). The CDR3 sequence is 13 residues long. V was pared by 1 base and J by 2 bases, with 7 bases between. Here the CDR3 reads CSARVADTDTQYF. DNA for the CDR3: TGCAGTGCTAGAGTTGCGGACACAGATACGCAGTATTTT.

The chain links TRBV12-5 to TRBJ2-5; tentative D call: TRBD1 (6 bases). V was shortened by 1 base and J by 5 bases, with 8 bases between the two germline ends. The CDR3 has 13 amino acids. Germline V gene lookup returns CDR1 LGHNT and CDR2 FRNRAP. CDR3 in amino acids: CASGLADRETQYF. Written as DNA, the CDR3 is TGTGCTAGTGGTTTGGCTGACAGGGAGACCCAGTACTTC.

In this sample, this clonotype turned up a few times. The chain recombines TRBV13 with TRBJ1-3; 8 bases line up with TRBD1. V shed 3 bases and J 0 bases; nucleotides not matched to a gene: 4. Germline V lookup: CDR1 PRHDT, CDR2 FYEKMQ (reference sequence). This CDR3 contains 16 residues. The CDR3 loop is CASSFRDRLSGNTIYF. The DNA for the CDR3 is TGTGCCAGCAGCTTCCGGGACAGGCTCTCTGGAAACACCATATATTTT.

This clonotype has a handful of counts. This CDR3 reads CSAQTGSDIQYF. CDR3 nucleotides: TGCAGCGCTCAGACAGGTTCGGACATTCAGTACTTC. The chain uses TRBV29-1 and TRBJ2-4; TRBD1 is a possible D gene (6 bases). V was cut by 7 bases and J by 8 bases, with 15 bases left in between. CDR3 size: 12 residues. Germline V CDR1 and CDR2: SQVTM, ANQGSEA.

The table lists this clonotype with a count of one. The rearrangement uses TRBV3-1 and TRBJ1-2; perhaps TRBD1 as D (6 bases). CDR1 LGHDT and CDR2 YNNKEL come from the germline V gene (reference sequence). V was cut by 4 bases and J by 8 bases, with 14 bases left in between. The CDR3 covers 13 residues. CDR3 nucleotides: TGTGCCAGCAGCCCCGCCCTAGGGGGGGGCTACACCTTC. This gives the protein CASSPALGGGYTF.

This clonotype was counted many times. The rearrangement links TRBV2 to TRBJ1-4; 10 bases agree with TRBD1. The V gene end was trimmed by 7 bases and the J gene end by 7 bases; junction bases not matched to a gene: 9. The CDR3 has 15 residues. CDR1 and CDR2 from the germline V gene are SNHLY and FYNNEI. The CDR3 region is CASNPMGQGSEKLFF. The CDR3 DNA reads as TGTGCCAGCAACCCGATGGGACAGGGGTCTGAAAAACTGTTTTTT.

In DNA, the CDR3 is TGTGCCAGCAGCATATTGGGAGGCTACACCTTC. Translated: CASSILGGYTF. This sequence joins TRBV28 and TRBJ1-2; D unresolved. V lost 6 bases and J 8 bases, leaving 10 bases between the germline ends. Germline values: CDR1 MDHEN, CDR2 SYDVKM. CDR3 length: 11 amino acids.

This clonotype was counted ten times or more. The gene calls are TRBV18 and TRBJ2-2; maybe TRBD1 (5 bases). Trimming took off 4 bases at V and 4 bases at J, with 10 bases between the two ends. Germline CDR1 KGHSH, CDR2 LQKENI. The CDR3 contains 14 residues. The chain's CDR3 is CASSRGRGTGELFF. The DNA for the CDR3 is TGTGCCAGCTCACGGGGAAGGGGCACCGGGGAGCTGTTTTTT.

The rearrangement links TRBV7-6 to TRBJ2-5; maybe TRBD2 (6 bases). The germline CDR1 and CDR2 sequences are SGHVS and FNYEAQ. The CDR3 sequence is 14 residues long. Trimming removed 1 base from V and 5 bases from J, with 11 bases in between. The CDR3 DNA sequence: TGTGCCAGCAGCTTAGGAGGGCTAGCGGAGACCCAGTACTTC. It yields the protein CASSLGGLAETQYF.

The gene calls are TRBV6-2 or TRBV6-3 and TRBJ1-5; weak D call: TRBD1 (5 bases). Germline V gene sequence: CDR1 MNHEY, CDR2 SVGEGT. The V end lost 1 base, the J end lost 2 bases, and 6 bases lay between the germline ends. The CDR3 sequence is 14 residues long. CDR3 region: CASSYWGGNQPQHF. As DNA, the CDR3 is TGTGCCAGCAGTTACTGGGGGGGCAATCAGCCCCAGCATTTT.

This clonotype was counted many times. This sequence joins TRBV7-6 and TRBJ2-5, with D possibly being TRBD1 (6 bases). V lost 1 base and J lost 5, with 11 bases in between. The length of the CDR3 is 14 residues. Germline CDR1 reads SGHVS; CDR2 reads FNYEAQ. The CDR3 sequence is CASSLVQGEETQYF. The CDR3, as DNA: TGTGCCAGCAGCTTAGTACAGGGCGAGGAGACCCAGTACTTC. Supplemented by reference TRBV7-6 and TRBJ2-5, the full variable domain reads GAGVSQSPRYKVTKRGQDVALRCDPISGHVSLYWYRQALGQGPEFLTYFNYEAQQDKSGLPNDRFSAERPEGSISTLTIQRTEQRDSAMYRCASSLVQGEETQYFGPGTRLLVL.

The chain couples TRBV5-1 to TRBJ2-1; 12 nucleotides line up with TRBD2. CDR1 is SGHRS, CDR2 YFSETQ, per germline. CDR3 length equals 18 residues. V shed 0 bases and J 4 bases; nucleotides not matched to a gene: 8. The CDR3 bases are TGCGCCAGCAGCTTGGGGACTAGCGGGATAGGGGCGTACAATGAGCAGTTCTTC. Encoded protein: CASSLGTSGIGAYNEQFF.

V is TRBV10-3 and J is TRBJ2-5; D might be TRBD2 (5 bases). The V gene's germline CDR1 is ENHRY and CDR2 SYGVKD. V lost 4 bases and J lost 3, with 12 bases in between. The CDR3 contains 14 residues. The CDR3 loop is CAISAYGREETQYF. The CDR3 region has the DNA TGTGCCATCAGTGCCTACGGGCGGGAAGAGACCCAGTACTTC.

A few counts support this clonotype. The chain uses TRBV7-2 and TRBJ2-1; 11 bases agree with TRBD2. V shed 3 bases, J shed 7 bases, and the junction held 8 bases outside the gene matches. CDR1 SGHTA and CDR2 FQGNSA come from the germline V gene. The CDR3 loop spans 16 amino acids. The CDR3 coding sequence is TGTGCCAGCAGCTTCTTAGCGGGAGGGCCCGTGAATGAGCAGTTCTTC. As protein: CASSFLAGGPVNEQFF.

The chain recombines TRBV20-1 with TRBJ2-7; D may be TRBD2 (5 bases). Germline V gene lookup returns CDR1 DFQATT and CDR2 SNEGSKA (reference sequence). CDR3 length: 12 residues. The ends were cut back, 2 bases at V and 3 bases at J, with 8 bases in the middle. CDR3 nucleotide sequence: TGCAGTGCTAGACTCGGGAACTACGAGCAGTACTTC. Encoded protein: CSARLGNYEQYF.

This clonotype was seen at least ten times. The chain combines TRBV6-2 or TRBV6-3 with TRBJ2-7, with 8 bases identical to TRBD1. After removal of 7 bases from V and 6 bases from J, the junction contained 5 bases not matched to a gene. The CDR3 covers 12 residues. Germline CDR1 and CDR2: MNHEY and SVGEGT. The CDR3 DNA sequence: TGTGCCAGCAACCCAGGGGGCATCGAGCAGTACTTC. Its translation is CASNPGGIEQYF.

As concerns this clonotype: This may be a read error, as it is one base from a much larger clone. The chain joins TRBV27 to TRBJ1-5; D not resolved. Germline V gene data show CDR1 as MNHEY and CDR2 as SMNVEV (reference sequence). The V end lost 5 bases, the J end lost 0 bases, and 8 bases lay between the germline ends. This CDR3 region has 14 residues. The CDR3 is CASSGRDSNQPQHF. CDR3 bases: TGTGCCAGCAGTGGCAGAGATAGCAATCAGCCCCAGCATTTT.

In its sample, this clonotype was seen a few times. The chain is built from TRBV23-1 and TRBJ2-7; 7 nucleotides line up with TRBD2. TRBV23-1 is placed among ORFs of uncertain function. Trimming removed 3 bases from V and 0 bases from J; junction bases left unmatched: 8. The CDR3 spans 16 residues. The CDR3 DNA follows: TGCGCCAGCAGTCATCCCCCTCGACTAGCCTCCTACGAGCAGTACTTC. Residues: CASSHPPRLASYEQYF.

This chain links TRBV6-6 with TRBJ1-6; TRBD1 agrees at 7 bases. V was pared by 2 bases and J by 7 bases, with 2 bases of the junction left unmatched. Germline values: CDR1 MNHNY, CDR2 SVGAGI (reference sequence). The CDR3 is made up of 14 amino acids. The CDR3 DNA reads as TGTGCCAGCAGTTACGACAGGGAAAATTCACCCCTCCACTTT. Protein sequence: CASSYDRENSPLHF.

This clonotype has at least ten counts. V and J are TRBV4-2 and TRBJ1-5; D not certain. Trimming removed 0 bases from V and 5 bases from J, with 14 bases in between. Per the germline V gene, CDR1 is LGHNA and CDR2 is YNFKEQ. The CDR3 loop spans 16 amino acids. This CDR3 reads CASSQDFGQRYQPQHF. The CDR3 region has the DNA TGTGCCAGCAGCCAAGATTTTGGGCAGCGTTATCAGCCCCAGCATTTT.

This clonotype has just a few counts. The chain uses TRBV20-1 and TRBJ2-1; D gene uncertain. The CDR3 is 14 residues long. V was clipped by 3 bases and J by 0 bases, with 9 bases between them. Germline lookup yields CDR1 DFQATT and CDR2 SNEGSKA (reference sequence). The CDR3 protein is CSARDVSSYNEQFF. The CDR3, as DNA: TGCAGTGCTAGGGACGTCAGCTCCTACAATGAGCAGTTCTTC.

The chain joins TRBV24-1 to TRBJ2-1; D is undetermined. The germline CDR1 and CDR2 sequences are KGHDR and SFDVKD. Trimming removed 3 bases from V and 0 bases from J, with 17 bases in between. CDR3 length: 18 amino acids. The CDR3 region is CATSDLAVDGISYNEQFF. CDR3 nucleotide sequence: TGTGCCACCAGTGATCTTGCCGTGGACGGTATCTCCTACAATGAGCAGTTCTTC.

The rearrangement uses TRBV20-1 and TRBJ2-1; no clear D gene. The germline V and J ends were trimmed by 6 bases and 10 bases, with 16 bases remaining between them. The CDR3 runs to 12 residues. Germline CDR1 and CDR2: DFQATT and SNEGSKA (reference sequence). In DNA form, the CDR3 reads TGCAGTGCCAGAAGCGTGTTTGGGGAGCAGTTCTTC. Encoded protein: CSARSVFGEQFF.

This clonotype was recorded at least ten times. The chain has TRBV11-2 and TRBJ2-5; 8 bases align to TRBD2. Germline CDR1 SGHAT, CDR2 FQNNGV. This CDR3 contains 15 residues. J gave up 9 bases and V 5 bases, and 14 bases lay outside the gene matches. The CDR3 protein is CASSRQAGEPGAQYF. CDR3 bases: TGTGCCAGCAGCCGGCAAGCGGGAGAACCGGGGGCCCAGTACTTC.

This clonotype turned up a few times. This chain uses TRBV18 with TRBJ2-3, with no clear D. V dropped 3 bases and J dropped 6 bases, with 10 bases sitting between them. The V gene's germline CDR1 is KGHSH and CDR2 LQKENI. CDR3 length: 13 amino acids. CDR3 residues: CASSPDSRDTQYF. In nucleotides, the CDR3 is TGTGCCAGCTCACCTGATAGCAGGGATACGCAGTATTTT.

Ten or more counts support this clonotype. The V call is TRBV14, the J call TRBJ2-1, with D possibly TRBD1 on 5 matching bases. V lost 1 base to trimming and J lost 1 base, with 8 bases between them. This CDR3 region has 15 residues. The germline V gene encodes CDR1 SGHDN and CDR2 FVKESK. CDR3 amino acids: CASSQGQFSYNEQFF. CDR3 coding DNA: TGTGCCAGCAGCCAAGGACAGTTTTCCTACAATGAGCAGTTCTTC.

The chain combines TRBV19 with TRBJ1-5; perhaps TRBD1 as D (5 bases). This CDR3 contains 16 residues. Trimming cost V 6 bases and J 0 bases, with 15 bases left between them. From germline, CDR1 is LNHDA and CDR2 SQIVND (reference sequence). The CDR3 reads CASSDLGAYSNQPQHF. The CDR3 DNA sequence: TGTGCCAGTAGCGACCTTGGGGCTTATAGCAATCAGCCCCAGCATTTT.

There are many counts of this clonotype. The chain is built from TRBV6-2 or TRBV6-3 and TRBJ1-1; D gene uncertain. The CDR3 runs to 13 residues. V was trimmed by 6 bases and J by 1 base, leaving 9 bases between them. Germline CDR1 MNHEY, CDR2 SVGEGT. As DNA, the CDR3 is TGTGCCAGCAGACTTGTTGGGAACACTGAAGCTTTCTTT. Its protein product is CASRLVGNTEAFF.